This TCR beta chain was obtained from a study of technical replicates of blood from a handful of donors. Clones were read by immunoSEQ multiplex PCR, and TCRdb kept only the in-frame ones, dropping some. The sample contains roughly 80,000 clones, nearly 96% of which appear only once. Germline values: CDR1 SGDLS, CDR2 YYNGEE. The junction had 12 bases not matched to a gene; V was cut back by 4 bases and J by 3 bases. The CDR3 has 16 residues. The source is a human donor in good health. The J gene is TRBJ2-7, the V gene TRBV9, with 8 bases matching TRBD2. What was sequenced was T cells isolated from PBMCs. CDR3 nucleotides: TGTGCCAGCAGCACTTCGAGCGGGAGAGGGCTCTACGAGCAGTACTTC. It specifies CASSTSSGRGLYEQYF.